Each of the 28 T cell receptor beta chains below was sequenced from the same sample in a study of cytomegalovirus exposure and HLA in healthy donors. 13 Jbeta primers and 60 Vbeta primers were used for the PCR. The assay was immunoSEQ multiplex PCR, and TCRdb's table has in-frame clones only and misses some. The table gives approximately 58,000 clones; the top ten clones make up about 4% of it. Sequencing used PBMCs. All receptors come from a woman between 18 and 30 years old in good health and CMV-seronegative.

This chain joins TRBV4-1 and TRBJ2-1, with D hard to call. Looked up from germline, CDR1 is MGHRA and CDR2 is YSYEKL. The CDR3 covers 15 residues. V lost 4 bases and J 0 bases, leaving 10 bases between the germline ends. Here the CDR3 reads CASSRLASSYNEQFF. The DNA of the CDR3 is TGCGCCAGCAGCCGGCTGGCAAGCTCCTACAATGAGCAGTTCTTC.

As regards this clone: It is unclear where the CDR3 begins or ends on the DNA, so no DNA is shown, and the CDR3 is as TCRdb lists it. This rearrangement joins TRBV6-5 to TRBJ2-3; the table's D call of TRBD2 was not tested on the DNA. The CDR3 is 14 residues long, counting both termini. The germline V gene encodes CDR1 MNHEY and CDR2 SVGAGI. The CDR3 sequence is CASSSSTHPDTQYF.

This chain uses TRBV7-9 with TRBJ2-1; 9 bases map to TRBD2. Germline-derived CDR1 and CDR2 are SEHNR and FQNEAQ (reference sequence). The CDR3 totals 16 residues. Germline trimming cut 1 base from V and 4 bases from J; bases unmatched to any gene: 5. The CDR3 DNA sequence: TGTGCCAGCAGCTTAGGAGCGGGAGGCAAATACAATGAGCAGTTCTTC. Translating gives CASSLGAGGKYNEQFF. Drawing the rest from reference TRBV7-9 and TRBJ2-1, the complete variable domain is DTGVSQNPRHKITKRGQNVTFRCDPISEHNRLYWYRQTLGQGPEFLTYFQNEAQLEKSRLLSDRFSAERPKGSFSTLEIQRTEQGDSAMYLCASSLGAGGKYNEQFFGPGTRLTVL.

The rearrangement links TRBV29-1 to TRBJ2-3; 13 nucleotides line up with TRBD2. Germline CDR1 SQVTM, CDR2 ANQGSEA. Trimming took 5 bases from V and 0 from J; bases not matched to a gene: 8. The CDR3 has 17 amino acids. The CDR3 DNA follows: TGCAGCGTTTATGGCGGACTAGCGGGAGATAGCACAGATACGCAGTATTTT. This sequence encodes CSVYGGLAGDSTDTQYF.

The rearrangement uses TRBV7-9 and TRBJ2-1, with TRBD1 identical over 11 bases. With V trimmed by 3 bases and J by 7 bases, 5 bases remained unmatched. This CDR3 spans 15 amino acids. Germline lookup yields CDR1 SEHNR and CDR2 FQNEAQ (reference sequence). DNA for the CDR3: TGTGCCAGCAGCTTCACCGGGACAGGGGGGAATGAGCAGTTCTTC. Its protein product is CASSFTGTGGNEQFF.

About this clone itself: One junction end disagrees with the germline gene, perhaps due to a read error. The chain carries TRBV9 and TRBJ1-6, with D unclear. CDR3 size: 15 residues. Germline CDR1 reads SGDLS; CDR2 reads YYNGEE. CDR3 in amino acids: CASSPPSSDNSPLHF. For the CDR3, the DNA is TGTGCCAGCAGCCCCCCCTCCTCCGATAATTCACCCCTCCACTTT.

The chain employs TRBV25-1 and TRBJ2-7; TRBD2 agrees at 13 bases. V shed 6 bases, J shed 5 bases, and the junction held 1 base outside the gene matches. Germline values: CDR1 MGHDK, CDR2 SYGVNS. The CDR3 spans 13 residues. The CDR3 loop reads CASRLAGGDEQYF. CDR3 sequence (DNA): TGTGCCAGCAGACTAGCGGGGGGGGACGAGCAGTACTTC.

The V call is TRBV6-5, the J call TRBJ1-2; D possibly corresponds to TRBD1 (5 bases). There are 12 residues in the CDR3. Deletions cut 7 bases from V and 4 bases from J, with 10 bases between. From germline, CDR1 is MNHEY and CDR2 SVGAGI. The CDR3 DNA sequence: TGTGCCAGCACCCAGGGAAGCTATGGCTACACCTTC. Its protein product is CASTQGSYGYTF.

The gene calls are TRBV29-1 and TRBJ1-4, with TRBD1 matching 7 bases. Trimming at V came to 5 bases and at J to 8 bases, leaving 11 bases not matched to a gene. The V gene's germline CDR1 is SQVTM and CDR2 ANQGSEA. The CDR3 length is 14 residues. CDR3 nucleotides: TGCAGCGTTTCCTTACCAGGGGGTTGGGAAAAACTGTTTTTT. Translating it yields CSVSLPGGWEKLFF.

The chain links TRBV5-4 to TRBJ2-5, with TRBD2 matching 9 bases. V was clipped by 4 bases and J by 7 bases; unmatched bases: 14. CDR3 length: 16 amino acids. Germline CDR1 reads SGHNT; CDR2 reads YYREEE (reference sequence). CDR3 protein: CASSPRYAGGLGTQYF. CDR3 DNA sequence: TGTGCCAGCAGCCCCCGGTACGCGGGAGGGCTTGGGACCCAGTACTTC.

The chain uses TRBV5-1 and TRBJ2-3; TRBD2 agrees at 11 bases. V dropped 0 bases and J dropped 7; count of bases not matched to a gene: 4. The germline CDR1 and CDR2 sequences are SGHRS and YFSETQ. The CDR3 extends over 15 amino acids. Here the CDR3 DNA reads TGCGCCAGCAGCTTGGATAGCGGGGGGGCCTATACGCAGTATTTT. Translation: CASSLDSGGAYTQYF.

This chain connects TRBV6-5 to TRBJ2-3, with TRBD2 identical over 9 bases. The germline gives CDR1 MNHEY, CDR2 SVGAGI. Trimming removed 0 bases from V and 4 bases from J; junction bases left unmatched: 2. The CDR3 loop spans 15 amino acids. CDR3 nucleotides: TGTGCCAGCAGTTACTCTAGCGGGAGCCCAGATACGCAGTATTTT. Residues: CASSYSSGSPDTQYF.

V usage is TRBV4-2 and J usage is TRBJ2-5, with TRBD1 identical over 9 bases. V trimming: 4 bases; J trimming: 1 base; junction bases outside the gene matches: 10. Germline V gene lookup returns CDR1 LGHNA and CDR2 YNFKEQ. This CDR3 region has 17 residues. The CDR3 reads CASSLSGSGQGQETQYF. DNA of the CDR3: TGTGCCAGCAGCCTGAGCGGCTCGGGACAGGGCCAAGAGACCCAGTACTTC.

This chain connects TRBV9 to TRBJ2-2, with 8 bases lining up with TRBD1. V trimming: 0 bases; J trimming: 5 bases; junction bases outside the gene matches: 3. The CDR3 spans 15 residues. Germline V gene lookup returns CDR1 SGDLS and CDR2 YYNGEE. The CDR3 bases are TGTGCCAGCAGCGTAGAGAGACAGGGGACCGGGGAGCTGTTTTTT. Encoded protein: CASSVERQGTGELFF.

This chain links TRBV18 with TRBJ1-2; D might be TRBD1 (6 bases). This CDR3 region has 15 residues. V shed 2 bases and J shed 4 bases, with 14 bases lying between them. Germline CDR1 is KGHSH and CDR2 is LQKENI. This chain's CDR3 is CASSPGAGAGYGYTF. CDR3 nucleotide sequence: TGTGCCAGCTCACCAGGGGCAGGGGCAGGCTATGGCTACACCTTC.

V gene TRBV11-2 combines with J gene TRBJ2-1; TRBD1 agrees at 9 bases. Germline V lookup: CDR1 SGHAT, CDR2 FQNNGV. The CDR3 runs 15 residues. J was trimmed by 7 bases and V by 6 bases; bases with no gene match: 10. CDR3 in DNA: TGTGCCAGCAGAGGGACTGGGACAGGGCTAAATGAGCAGTTCTTC. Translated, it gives CASRGTGTGLNEQFF.

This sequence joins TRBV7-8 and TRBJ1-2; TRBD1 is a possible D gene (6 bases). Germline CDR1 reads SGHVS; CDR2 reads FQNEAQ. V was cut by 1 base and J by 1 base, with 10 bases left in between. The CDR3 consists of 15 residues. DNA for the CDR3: TGTGCCAGCAGCTTAGTGAAACAGGGTAACTATGGCTACACCTTC. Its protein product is CASSLVKQGNYGYTF. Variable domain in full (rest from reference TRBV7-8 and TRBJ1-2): GAGVSQSPRYKVAKRGQDVALRCDPISGHVSLFWYQQALGQGPEFLTYFQNEAQLDKSGLPSDRFFAERPEGSVSTLKIQRTQQEDSAVYLCASSLVKQGNYGYTFGSGTRLTVV.

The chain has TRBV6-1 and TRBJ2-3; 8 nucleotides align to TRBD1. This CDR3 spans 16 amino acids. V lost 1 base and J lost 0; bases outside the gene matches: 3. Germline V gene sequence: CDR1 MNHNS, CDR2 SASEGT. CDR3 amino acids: CASSEDQGASTDTQYF. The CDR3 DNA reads TGTGCCAGCAGTGAAGATCAGGGGGCTAGCACAGATACGCAGTATTTT.

The CDR3 reads CASSVGGREGEKLFF. The CDR3 nucleotides read TGTGCCAGCAGCGTAGGTGGCAGGGAAGGGGAAAAACTGTTTTTT. This chain links TRBV9 with TRBJ1-4; weak D call: TRBD1 (5 bases). Per the germline V gene, CDR1 is SGDLS and CDR2 is YYNGEE. The CDR3 spans 15 residues. Between the trimmed V and J ends, which lost 0 bases and 8 bases, there was a span of 14 bases.

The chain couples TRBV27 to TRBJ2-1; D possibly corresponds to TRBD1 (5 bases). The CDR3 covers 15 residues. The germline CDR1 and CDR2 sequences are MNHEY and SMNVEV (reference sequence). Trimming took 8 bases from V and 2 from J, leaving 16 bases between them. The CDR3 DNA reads TGTGCCAGCCCCTCTCCAGGGTTTCCCTACAATGAGCAGTTCTTC. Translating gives CASPSPGFPYNEQFF.

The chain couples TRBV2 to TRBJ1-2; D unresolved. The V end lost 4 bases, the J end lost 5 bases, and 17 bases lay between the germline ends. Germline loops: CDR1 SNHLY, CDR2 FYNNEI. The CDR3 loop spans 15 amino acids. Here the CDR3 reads CASSGTRILLYGYTF. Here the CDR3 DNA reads TGTGCCAGCAGTGGGACTCGGATTCTCCTTTATGGCTACACCTTC.

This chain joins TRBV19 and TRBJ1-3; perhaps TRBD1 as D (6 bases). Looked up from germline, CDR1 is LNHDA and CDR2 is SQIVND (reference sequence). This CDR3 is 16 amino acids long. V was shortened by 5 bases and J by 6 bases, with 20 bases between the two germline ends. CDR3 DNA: TGTGCCAGTAGTCGTGTAGACACAGGGTATGAAAACACCATATATTTT. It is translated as CASSRVDTGYENTIYF.

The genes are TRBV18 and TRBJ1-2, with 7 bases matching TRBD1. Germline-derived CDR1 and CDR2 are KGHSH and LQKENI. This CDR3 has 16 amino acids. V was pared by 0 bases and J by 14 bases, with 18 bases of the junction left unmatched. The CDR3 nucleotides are TGTGCCAGCTCACCACCTTATGGGACAGCTACTTATGGGAGGACCTTC. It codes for CASSPPYGTATYGRTF.

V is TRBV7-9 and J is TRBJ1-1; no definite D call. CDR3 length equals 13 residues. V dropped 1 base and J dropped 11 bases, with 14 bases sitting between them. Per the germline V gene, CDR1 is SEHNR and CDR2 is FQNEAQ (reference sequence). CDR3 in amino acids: CASSLVSEGGAFF. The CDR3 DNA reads TGTGCCAGCAGCTTAGTTTCAGAGGGTGGGGCTTTCTTT.

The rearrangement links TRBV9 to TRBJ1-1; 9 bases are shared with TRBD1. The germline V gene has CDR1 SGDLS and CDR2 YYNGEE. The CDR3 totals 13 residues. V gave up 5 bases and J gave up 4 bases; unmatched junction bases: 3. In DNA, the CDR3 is TGTGCCAGCAGTCCGACAGGGGGCACTGAAGCTTTCTTT. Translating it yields CASSPTGGTEAFF.

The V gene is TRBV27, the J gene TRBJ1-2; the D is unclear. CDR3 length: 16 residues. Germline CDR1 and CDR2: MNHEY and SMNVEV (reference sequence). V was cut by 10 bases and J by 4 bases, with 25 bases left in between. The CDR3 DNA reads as TGTGCCACCGGGAGAGGGCCGGTCAGCCCTCTCTATGGCTACACCTTC. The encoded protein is CATGRGPVSPLYGYTF.

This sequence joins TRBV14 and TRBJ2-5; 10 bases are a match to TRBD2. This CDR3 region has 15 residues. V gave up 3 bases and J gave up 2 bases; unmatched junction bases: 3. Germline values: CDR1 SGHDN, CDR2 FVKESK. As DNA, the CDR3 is TGTGCCAGCAGCCATAGCGGGGGGACACAAGAGACCCAGTACTTC. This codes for CASSHSGGTQETQYF. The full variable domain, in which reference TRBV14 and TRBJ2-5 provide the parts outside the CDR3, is EAGVTQFPSHSVIEKGQTVTLRCDPISGHDNLYWYRRVMGKEIKFLLHFVKESKQDESGMPNNRFLAERTGGTYSTLKVQPAELEDSGVYFCASSHSGGTQETQYFGPGTRLLVL.

The CDR3 here is CAWEPSEHNEQFF. The CDR3 DNA reads as TGTGCCTGGGAGCCTAGCGAACACAATGAGCAGTTCTTC. The chain is built from TRBV30 and TRBJ2-1; D might be TRBD2 (6 bases). Germline loops: CDR1 GTSNPN, CDR2 SVGIG (reference sequence). The CDR3 covers 13 residues. V was trimmed by 5 bases and J by 5 bases, leaving 13 bases between them.